The rows below give T cell receptor beta chains drawn from one sample of a study of OX40 agonist ivuxolimab in advanced cancers. Profiling relied on immunoSEQ multiplex PCR, and the TCRdb table lists in-frame clones only, not all of them. The sample lists about 22,000 clones, about four fifths occurring once. The sequences come from CD4+ or CD8+ T cells sorted from blood, collected in a trial of the OX40 agonist ivuxolimab. These receptors all come from an adult with an advanced solid tumor such as melanoma, head and neck, liver or kidney cancer. The CDR3 runs from the conserved cysteine through the conserved F or W. Fields, in order: D gene, J gene, clone size, V gene, CDR3 protein, CDR3 DNA. The D gene is left open where the match is weak. Clone size appears in some rows only: once, few, many, or a class for an expanded clone.

NA TRBJ1-5 NA TRBV15 CATSDPLQPQHF TGTGCCACCAGCGATCCACTTCAGCCCCAGCATTTT
TRBD2 TRBJ2-5 NA TRBV27 CASSPLSGMMSETQYF TGTGCCAGCAGTCCCTTAAGCGGGATGATGTCAGAGACCCAGTACTTC
TRBD1 TRBJ1-2 NA TRBV27 CASRGARDRGGYGYTF TGTGCCTCCCGGGGGGCCCGGGACAGGGGCGGCTATGGCTACACCTTC
TRBD2 TRBJ2-3 NA TRBV2 CASSTSGRPSTDTQYF TGTGCCAGCTCGACTAGCGGGAGGCCAAGCACAGATACGCAGTATTTT
TRBD1 TRBJ2-7 NA TRBV4-2 CASSQGEGQVSEQYF TGTGCCAGCAGCCAAGGAGAAGGACAGGTTTCCGAGCAGTACTTC
TRBD2 TRBJ2-7 NA TRBV5-1 CASSWTGGYEQYF TGCGCCAGCAGCTGGACGGGGGGCTACGAGCAGTACTTC
NA TRBJ2-7 NA TRBV7-9 CASSLDPHEQYF TGTGCCAGCAGCTTAGATCCCCACGAGCAGTACTTC
TRBD1 TRBJ2-7 NA TRBV9 CASSVEGAAYEQYF TGTGCCAGCAGCGTCGAGGGGGCAGCCTACGAGCAGTACTTC
TRBD1 TRBJ1-5 NA TRBV5-1 CASSSPDRVRNSNQPQHF TGCGCCAGCAGCTCCCCCGACAGGGTCAGGAATAGCAATCAGCCCCAGCATTTT
NA TRBJ1-1 NA TRBV21-1 CASSSGTLNTEAFF TGTGCCAGCAGCTCGGGTACTCTGAACACTGAAGCTTTCTTT
NA TRBJ2-1 NA TRBV27 CASSPPLEYNEQFF TGTGCCAGCAGCCCTCCCCTAGAGTACAATGAGCAGTTCTTC
NA TRBJ1-3 NA TRBV5-6 CASSFGNTIYF TGTGCCAGCAGCTTTGGAAACACCATATATTTT
NA TRBJ1-2 large TRBV7-2 CASSIPGENYGYTF TGTGCCAGCAGCATTCCCGGGGAGAACTATGGCTACACCTTC
NA TRBJ2-7 NA TRBV5-4 CASTLGVSSYEQYF TGTGCCAGCACCTTGGGAGTTTCTTCCTACGAGCAGTACTTC
NA TRBJ2-1 once TRBV9 CASSAPRAGPYNEQFF TGTGCCAGCAGCGCCCCGCGTGCGGGGCCCTACAATGAGCAGTTCTTC
TRBD1 TRBJ2-3 once TRBV6-6 CASSSGQGGTDTQYF TGTGCCAGCAGCTCTGGACAGGGCGGCACAGATACGCAGTATTTT
TRBD1 TRBJ2-2 NA TRBV7-8 CASSLTGPSTGELFF TGTGCCAGCAGCCTGACAGGGCCCAGTACCGGGGAGCTGTTTTTT